This T cell receptor (beta chain) is drawn from a study of CD8 T cells in ankylosing spondylitis. One entry per CDR3 protein, called by TCRdb with MiXCR from the 5' RACE reads. The sample has 340,000 or so distinct CDR3 sequences, roughly 14% seen once; the top ten hold approximately 1%. Germline V CDR1 and CDR2: LNHDA, SQIVND (reference sequence). The CDR3 runs 14 residues. V lost 4 bases and J lost 5, with 12 bases in between. The chain links TRBV19 to TRBJ2-1; tentatively, D is TRBD2 (5 bases). The sample comprised blood, either unsorted or a sorted T cell fraction (not recorded which). The TCR sequence derives from a male donor with ankylosing spondylitis or in good health (not recorded which). The CDR3 region has the DNA TGTGCCAGTAGTACGAGGGAGCAGAACAATGAGCAGTTCTTC. Translation: CASSTREQNNEQFF.